This record covers a single TCR beta chain. Its target is unknown. Assay: immunoSEQ multiplex PCR; the TCRdb copy retains only in-frame clones and omits some. The table lists 12,000 or so clones, over 75% of them singletons. Trimming removed 2 bases from V and 6 bases from J, with 8 bases in between. CDR3 length: 12 residues. Germline-derived CDR1 and CDR2 are SGHVS and FQNEAQ. The data originate from a study of OX40 agonist ivuxolimab in advanced cancers. Study context: Three individuals attained partial responses, comprising one hepatocellular carcinoma case and two cutaneous melanoma cases. Findings and limits, study-wide: At 0.1 to 3.0 mg/kg and by week 6, CD4+ and CD8+ T cells in the blood had expanded clonally.

The clonotype comes from an adult with an advanced solid tumor such as melanoma, head and neck, liver or kidney cancer. The sample was CD4+ or CD8+ T cells sorted from blood, taken in a trial of the OX40 agonist ivuxolimab. This chain joins TRBV7-8 and TRBJ2-7; D is unresolved. The CDR3 bases are TGTGCCAGCAGCTTATCAGGTCCCGAGCAGTACTTC. It is translated as CASSLSGPEQYF. The full variable domain, with the rest looked up from reference TRBV7-8 and TRBJ2-7, is GAGVSQSPRYKVAKRGQDVALRCDPISGHVSLFWYQQALGQGPEFLTYFQNEAQLDKSGLPSDRFFAERPEGSVSTLKIQRTQQEDSAVYLCASSLSGPEQYFGPGTRLTVT.